These T cell receptor beta chains were read from a single sample in a study of blood T cell repertoires in COVID-19. The data were produced by immunoSEQ multiplex PCR, yet TCRdb's version contains in-frame clones alone and is incomplete. The profile shows around 160,000 clones, 84% of them singletons. Sample: peripheral blood. The receptor source for this set is a human donor in a cohort sampled during active COVID-19. Both conserved end residues are part of each CDR3. The D gene is left open where the match is weak. Only part of the rows carry a size: once, few, many, or a class if the clone is expanded.

CASRPISGTTPDTQYF	TGTGCCAGCAGGCCCATTAGCGGGACCACCCCGGATACGCAGTATTTT	few	TRBD2	TRBV7-2	TRBJ2-3
CASRPWTDNYGYTF	TGTGCCAGCAGGCCATGGACAGATAACTATGGCTACACCTTC	-	-	TRBV6-5	TRBJ1-2
CASSQDPTSGGTGELFF	TGCGCCAGCAGCCAAGATCCGACTAGCGGGGGCACCGGGGAGCTGTTTTTT	-	TRBD2	TRBV4-3	TRBJ2-2
CASSSGTVSFF	TGTGCCAGCAGCTCCGGGACAGTATCTTTCTTC	-	TRBD1	TRBV11-2	TRBJ2-1
CASSKGQGTEAFF	TGTGCCAGCAGCAAGGGACAGGGGACTGAAGCTTTCTTT	-	TRBD1	TRBV7-2	TRBJ1-1
CASSLPLAGGPPEQFF	TGCGCCAGCAGCTTACCTCTAGCGGGGGGGCCCCCTGAGCAGTTCTTC	once	TRBD2	TRBV5-1	TRBJ2-1
CASSQDLWGLHLYEQYF	TGCGCCAGCAGCCAAGATCTCTGGGGGCTCCACCTATACGAGCAGTACTTC	-	-	TRBV4-1	TRBJ2-7
CASSPGQGPEKLFF	TGCGCCAGCAGCCCTGGACAGGGGCCTGAAAAACTGTTTTTT	-	TRBD1	TRBV4-3	TRBJ1-4
CATVAGPGETQYF	TGTGCCACCGTGGCGGGGCCCGGGGAGACCCAGTACTTC	-	-	TRBV15	TRBJ2-5
CASSLKGGLMNTEAFF	TGTGCCAGCAGCTTAAAGGGGGGGCTCATGAACACTGAAGCTTTCTTT	once	-	TRBV11-2	TRBJ1-1
CASSLQELYEQYF	TGTGCCAGCAGCCTCCAAGAGTTATACGAGCAGTACTTC	-	-	TRBV7-2	TRBJ2-7
CASSTPGQGFSPLHF	TGTGCCAGCAGTACTCCGGGACAGGGTTTTTCACCCCTCCACTTT	-	TRBD1	TRBV6-2/TRBV6-3	TRBJ1-6
CASSREGEQYF	TGCGCCAGCAGCAGGGAGGGGGAGCAGTACTTC	-	TRBD2	TRBV5-1	TRBJ2-7
CASSPRPQETQYF	TGTGCCAGCAGCCCTAGGCCCCAAGAGACCCAGTACTTC	many	-	TRBV6-6	TRBJ2-5
CASSRTGGSPYEQYF	TGTGCCAGCAGCAGGACAGGTGGGAGCCCCTACGAGCAGTACTTC	few	TRBD1	TRBV11-2	TRBJ2-7
CASTRLQGNYGYTF	TGTGCCAGCACCCGACTTCAGGGCAACTATGGCTACACCTTC	-	-	TRBV6-5	TRBJ1-2
CASSVGGTAKNIQYF	TGTGCCAGCAGCGTAGGCGGGACAGCCAAAAACATTCAGTACTTC	-	-	TRBV9	TRBJ2-4
CASSVGGLAGGPTGELFF	TGTGCCAGCAGCGTAGGTGGACTAGCGGGGGGGCCCACCGGGGAGCTGTTTTTT	once	TRBD2	TRBV9	TRBJ2-2
CASRHRGDVGAPGDTQYF	TGTGCCAGCAGGCACAGGGGTGACGTGGGGGCTCCGGGAGATACGCAGTATTTT	-	TRBD1	TRBV7-2	TRBJ2-3
CASSLGKGDSYEQYF	TGTGCCAGCAGCTTGGGCAAGGGGGACTCCTACGAGCAGTACTTC	-	-	TRBV7-7	TRBJ2-7
CASSLSGDTEAFF	TGTGCCAGCAGCTTAAGCGGGGACACTGAAGCTTTCTTT	-	-	TRBV7-3	TRBJ1-1
CASSPGTSGGYEQYF	TGTGCCAGCAGCCCCGGGACTAGCGGGGGCTACGAGCAGTACTTC	few	TRBD2	TRBV7-3	TRBJ2-7
CASSPTSGSYNEQFF	TGTGCCAGCAGCCCCACTAGCGGGTCTTACAATGAGCAGTTCTTC	-	TRBD2	TRBV7-3	TRBJ2-1
CASSWATGDSLTETQYF	TGTGCCAGCAGCTGGGCCACCGGGGACAGTTTAACAGAGACCCAGTACTTC	once	TRBD1	TRBV7-9	TRBJ2-5
CASSVGIEPTQFF	TGTGCCAGCAGCGTAGGAATAGAGCCCACGCAGTTCTTC	few	-	TRBV9	TRBJ2-1
CASSNTGYGYTF	TGTGCCAGCAGTAATACAGGGTATGGCTACACCTTC	-	-	TRBV6-2/TRBV6-3	TRBJ1-2
CASRRGENTEAFF	TGTGCCAGCAGGCGGGGGGAGAACACTGAAGCTTTCTTT	once	-	TRBV2	TRBJ1-1
CASSSTWAMNTEAFF	TGTGCCAGTAGTTCGACATGGGCGATGAACACTGAAGCTTTCTTT	few	-	TRBV19	TRBJ1-1
CASSFLHVAGDSYEQYF	TGTGCCAGCAGCTTCCTCCACGTTGCGGGGGATTCCTACGAGCAGTACTTC	-	TRBD2	TRBV7-8	TRBJ2-7
CASSQAPTGSYGYTF	TGTGCCAGCAGCCAAGCTCCGACAGGGAGCTATGGCTACACCTTC	-	TRBD1	TRBV3-1/TRBV3-2	TRBJ1-2
CASRMTGVGEQYF	TGTGCCAGCAGAATGACAGGGGTCGGGGAGCAGTACTTC	-	TRBD1	TRBV6-5	TRBJ2-7
CASSQDPTGGDEQFF	TGCGCCAGCAGCCAAGATCCTACAGGGGGCGATGAGCAGTTCTTC	-	TRBD1	TRBV4-3	TRBJ2-1
CASSLERTDYNEQFF	TGTGCCAGCAGCTTAGAAAGGACTGACTACAATGAGCAGTTCTTC	-	-	TRBV7-2	TRBJ2-1
CASSLIKGQNTGELFF	TGCGCCAGCAGCTTGATTAAAGGACAGAACACCGGGGAGCTGTTTTTT	-	-	TRBV5-1	TRBJ2-2
CASSGQANQPQHF	TGTGCCAGCAGTGGGCAGGCCAATCAGCCCCAGCATTTT	-	-	TRBV2	TRBJ1-5
CASSQVDRGPYEQYF	TGCGCCAGCAGCCAAGTGGACAGGGGGCCGTACGAGCAGTACTTC	-	TRBD1	TRBV4-1	TRBJ2-7
CASSVQRSGGARDTQYF	TGTGCCAGCAGCGTACAACGTAGCGGGGGGGCAAGAGATACGCAGTATTTT	-	TRBD2	TRBV9	TRBJ2-3
CASSAGQNYGYTF	TGTGCCAGCAGTGCGGGACAGAACTATGGCTACACCTTC	-	TRBD1	TRBV6-4	TRBJ1-2
CASSTQTGGRDGYTF	TGCGCCAGCAGCACTCAGACAGGCGGTCGTGATGGCTACACCTTC	-	-	TRBV5-1	TRBJ1-2
CASTSRAATSTDTQYF	TGTGCCAGCACTTCGCGGGCCGCAACTAGCACAGATACGCAGTATTTT	-	-	TRBV28	TRBJ2-3
CASSLRDTNSPLHF	TGTGCCAGCAGCCTCCGGGACACAAATTCACCCCTCCACTTT	-	-	TRBV3-1/TRBV3-2	TRBJ1-6
CASSTGQGARRYTF	TGTGCCAGCAGCACAGGACAGGGGGCTAGGCGCTACACCTTC	-	TRBD1	TRBV5-4	TRBJ1-2
CASSSRGSYYEQYF	TGTGCCAGCAGTTCCAGGGGGTCGTACTACGAGCAGTACTTC	once	TRBD1	TRBV6-5	TRBJ2-7
CASSIGRRQVNTEAFF	TGTGCCAGTAGTATAGGAAGGCGACAGGTGAACACTGAAGCTTTCTTT	-	-	TRBV19	TRBJ1-1
CASSQERYRAAPYNEQFF	TGTGCCAGCAGCCAAGAAAGGTACAGGGCCGCCCCCTACAATGAGCAGTTCTTC	-	-	TRBV4-2	TRBJ2-1
CASSRWTGRREKLFF	TGCGCCAGCAGCCGATGGACAGGGAGGCGTGAAAAACTGTTTTTT	-	TRBD1	TRBV5-1	TRBJ1-4
CASSLGGRYEQYF	TGTGCCAGCAGTTTAGGGGGCAGATACGAGCAGTACTTC	-	-	TRBV27	TRBJ2-7
CASSADSNTEAFF	TGTGCCAGCAGTGCCGACAGTAACACTGAAGCTTTCTTT	few	-	TRBV2	TRBJ1-1
CASSSDGEGYGYTF	TGTGCCAGCAGTTCAGATGGGGAGGGGTATGGCTACACCTTC	-	-	TRBV28	TRBJ1-2
CATSRARTGGEQYF	TGTGCCACCAGCAGAGCCCGGACGGGCGGGGAGCAGTACTTC	once	-	TRBV15	TRBJ2-7
CASSGGTVQSNQPQHF	TGTGCCAGCAGTGGGGGGACAGTCCAGAGCAATCAGCCCCAGCATTTT	-	TRBD1	TRBV28	TRBJ1-5
CAWSVQGAFGGELFF	TGTGCCTGGAGTGTACAGGGGGCCTTCGGCGGGGAGCTGTTTTTT	-	TRBD1	TRBV30	TRBJ2-2
CASSFATAGGPGREQFF	TGCGCCAGCAGCTTCGCGACAGCGGGGGGGCCAGGAAGGGAGCAGTTCTTC	-	TRBD2	TRBV5-1	TRBJ2-1
CASSQAPGVSYEQYF	TGTGCCAGCAGCCAAGCCCCAGGGGTTTCCTACGAGCAGTACTTC	-	-	TRBV3-1/TRBV3-2	TRBJ2-7